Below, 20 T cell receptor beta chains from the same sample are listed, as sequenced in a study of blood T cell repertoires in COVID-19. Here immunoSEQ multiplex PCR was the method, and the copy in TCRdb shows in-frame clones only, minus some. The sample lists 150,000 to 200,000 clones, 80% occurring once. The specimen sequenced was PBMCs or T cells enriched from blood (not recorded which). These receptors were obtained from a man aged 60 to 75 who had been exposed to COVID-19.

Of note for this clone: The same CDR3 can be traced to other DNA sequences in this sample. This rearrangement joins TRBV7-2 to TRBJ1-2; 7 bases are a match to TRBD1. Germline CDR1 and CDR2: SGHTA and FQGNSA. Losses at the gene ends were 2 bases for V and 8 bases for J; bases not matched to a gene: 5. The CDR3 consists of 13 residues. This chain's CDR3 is CASSLRGQQGYTF. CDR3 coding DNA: TGTGCCAGCAGCTTAAGGGGGCAGCAGGGCTACACCTTC. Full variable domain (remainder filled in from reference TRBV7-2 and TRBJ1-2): GAGVSQSPSNKVTEKGKDVELRCDPISGHTALYWYRQSLGQGLEFLIYFQGNSAPDKSGLPSDRFSAERTGGSVSTLTIQRTQQEDSAVYLCASSLRGQQGYTFGSGTRLTVV.

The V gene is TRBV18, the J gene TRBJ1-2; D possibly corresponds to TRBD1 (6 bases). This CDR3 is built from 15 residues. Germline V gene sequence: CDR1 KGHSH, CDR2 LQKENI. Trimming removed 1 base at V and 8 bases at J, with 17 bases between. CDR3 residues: CASSPLSDPGEGYTF. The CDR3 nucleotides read TGTGCCAGCTCACCACTATCGGATCCAGGGGAAGGCTACACCTTC.

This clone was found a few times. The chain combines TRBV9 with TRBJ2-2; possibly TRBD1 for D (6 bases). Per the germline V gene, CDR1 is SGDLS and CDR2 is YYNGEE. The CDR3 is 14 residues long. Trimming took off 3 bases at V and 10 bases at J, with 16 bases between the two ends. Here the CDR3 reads CASSGDRMGEELFF. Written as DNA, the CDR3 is TGTGCCAGCAGCGGAGACAGGATGGGCGAGGAGCTGTTTTTT.

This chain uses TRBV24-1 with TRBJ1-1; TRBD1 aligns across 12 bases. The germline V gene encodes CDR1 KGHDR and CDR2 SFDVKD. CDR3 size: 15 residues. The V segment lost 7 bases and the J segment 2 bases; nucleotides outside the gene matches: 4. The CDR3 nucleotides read TGTGCCACCAGGGGGACAGGGGGCCCTAACACTGAAGCTTTCTTT. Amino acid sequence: CATRGTGGPNTEAFF.

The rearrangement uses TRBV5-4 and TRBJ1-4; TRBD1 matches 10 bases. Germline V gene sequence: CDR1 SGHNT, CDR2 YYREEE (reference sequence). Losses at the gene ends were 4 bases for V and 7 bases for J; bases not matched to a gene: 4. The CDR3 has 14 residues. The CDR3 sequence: CASSGTGVLEKLFF. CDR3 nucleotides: TGTGCCAGCAGCGGGACAGGGGTTCTTGAAAAACTGTTTTTT.

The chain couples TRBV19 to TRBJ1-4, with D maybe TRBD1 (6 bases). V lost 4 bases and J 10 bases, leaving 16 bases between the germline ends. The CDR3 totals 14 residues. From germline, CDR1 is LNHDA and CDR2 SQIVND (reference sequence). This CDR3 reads CASSTETGRGKLFF. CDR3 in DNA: TGTGCCAGTAGTACGGAAACAGGGAGGGGAAAACTGTTTTTT. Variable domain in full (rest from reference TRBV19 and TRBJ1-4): DGGITQSPKYLFRKEGQNVTLSCEQNLNHDAMYWYRQDPGQGLRLIYYSQIVNDFQKGDIAEGYSVSREKKESFPLTVTSAQKNPTAFYLCASSTETGRGKLFFGSGTQLSVL.

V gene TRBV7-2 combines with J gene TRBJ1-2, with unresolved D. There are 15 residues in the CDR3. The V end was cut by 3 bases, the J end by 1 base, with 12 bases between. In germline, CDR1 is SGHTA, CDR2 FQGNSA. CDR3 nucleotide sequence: TGTGCCAGCAGCTTGTACCTAGGTAGTAACTATGGCTACACCTTC. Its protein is CASSLYLGSNYGYTF.

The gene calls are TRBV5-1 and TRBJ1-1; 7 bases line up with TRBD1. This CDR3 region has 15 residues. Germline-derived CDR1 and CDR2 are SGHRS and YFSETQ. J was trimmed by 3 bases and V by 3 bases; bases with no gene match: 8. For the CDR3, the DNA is TGCGCCAGCAGCTCAACAGGGGCCGGGGACACTGAAGCTTTCTTT. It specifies CASSSTGAGDTEAFF.

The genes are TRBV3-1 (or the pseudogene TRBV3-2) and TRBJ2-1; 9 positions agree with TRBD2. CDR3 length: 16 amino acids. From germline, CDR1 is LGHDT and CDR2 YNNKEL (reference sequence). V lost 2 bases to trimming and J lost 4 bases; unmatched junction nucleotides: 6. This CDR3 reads CASSQRRLAEYNEQFF. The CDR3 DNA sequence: TGTGCCAGCAGCCAAAGACGACTAGCGGAGTACAATGAGCAGTTCTTC.

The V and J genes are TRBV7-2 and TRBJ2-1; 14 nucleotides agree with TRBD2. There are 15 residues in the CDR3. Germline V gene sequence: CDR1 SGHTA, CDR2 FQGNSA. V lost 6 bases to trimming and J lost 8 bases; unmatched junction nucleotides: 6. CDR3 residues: CASRPGTSGSYEQFF. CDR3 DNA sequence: TGTGCCAGCAGGCCCGGGACTAGCGGGAGCTATGAGCAGTTCTTC.

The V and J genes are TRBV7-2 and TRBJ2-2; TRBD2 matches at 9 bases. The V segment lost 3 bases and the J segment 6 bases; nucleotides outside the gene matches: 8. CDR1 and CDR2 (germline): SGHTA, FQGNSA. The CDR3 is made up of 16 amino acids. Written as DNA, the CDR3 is TGTGCCAGCAGCTTGAATAGCGGGAGATCCCCCGGGGAGCTGTTTTTT. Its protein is CASSLNSGRSPGELFF.

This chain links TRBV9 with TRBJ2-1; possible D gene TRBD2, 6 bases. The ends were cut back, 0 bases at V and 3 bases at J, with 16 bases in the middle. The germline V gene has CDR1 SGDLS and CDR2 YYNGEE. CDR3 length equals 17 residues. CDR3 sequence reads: CASSVGPGGRGYNEQFF. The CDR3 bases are TGTGCCAGCAGCGTAGGACCTGGGGGGAGAGGCTACAATGAGCAGTTCTTC.

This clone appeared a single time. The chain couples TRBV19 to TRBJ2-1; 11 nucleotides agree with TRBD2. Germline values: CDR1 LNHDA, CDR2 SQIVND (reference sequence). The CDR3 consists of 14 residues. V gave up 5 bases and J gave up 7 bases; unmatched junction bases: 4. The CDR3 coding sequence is TGTGCCAGTAGTCCAACTAGCGGGAGTAATGAGCAGTTCTTC. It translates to CASSPTSGSNEQFF.

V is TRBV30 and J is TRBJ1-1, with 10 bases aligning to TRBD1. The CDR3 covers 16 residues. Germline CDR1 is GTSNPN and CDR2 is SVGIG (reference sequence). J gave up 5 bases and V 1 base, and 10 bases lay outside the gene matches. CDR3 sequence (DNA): TGTGCCTGGAGTGCAAAGACAGGGGGCGTGGGGACTGAAGCTTTCTTT. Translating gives CAWSAKTGGVGTEAFF.

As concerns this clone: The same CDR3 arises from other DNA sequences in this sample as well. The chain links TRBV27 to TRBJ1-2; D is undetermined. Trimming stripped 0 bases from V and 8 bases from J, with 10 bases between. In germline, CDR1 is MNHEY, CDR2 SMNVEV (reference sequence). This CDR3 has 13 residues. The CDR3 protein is CASSLSLSGGYTF. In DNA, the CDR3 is TGTGCCAGCAGTTTATCATTAAGCGGGGGCTACACCTTC.

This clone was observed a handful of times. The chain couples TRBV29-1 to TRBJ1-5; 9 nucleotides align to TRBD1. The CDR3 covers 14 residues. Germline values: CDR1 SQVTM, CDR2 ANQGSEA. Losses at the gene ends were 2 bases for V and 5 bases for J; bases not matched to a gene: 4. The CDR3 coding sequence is TGCAGCGTTGAAACAGGGGGCAAGGATCAGCCCCAGCATTTT. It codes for CSVETGGKDQPQHF.

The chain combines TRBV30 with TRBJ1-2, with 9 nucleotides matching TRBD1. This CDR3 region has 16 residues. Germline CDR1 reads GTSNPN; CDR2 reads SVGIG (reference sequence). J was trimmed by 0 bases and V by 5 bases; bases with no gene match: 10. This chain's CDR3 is CAWAPLGQGTNYGYTF. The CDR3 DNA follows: TGTGCCTGGGCTCCCCTCGGACAGGGGACTAACTATGGCTACACCTTC. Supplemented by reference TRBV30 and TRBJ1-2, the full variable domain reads SQTIHQWPATLVQPVGSPLSLECTVEGTSNPNLYWYRQAAGRGLQLLFYSVGIGQISSEVPQNLSASRPQDRQFILSSKKLLLSDSGFYLCAWAPLGQGTNYGYTFGSGTRLTVV.

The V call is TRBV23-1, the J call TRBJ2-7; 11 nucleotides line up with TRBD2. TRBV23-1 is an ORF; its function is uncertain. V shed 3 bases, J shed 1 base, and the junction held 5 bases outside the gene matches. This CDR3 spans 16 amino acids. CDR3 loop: CASSQLTSGTSYEQYF. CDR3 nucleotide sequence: TGCGCCAGCAGTCAGCTGACTAGCGGGACATCCTACGAGCAGTACTTC.

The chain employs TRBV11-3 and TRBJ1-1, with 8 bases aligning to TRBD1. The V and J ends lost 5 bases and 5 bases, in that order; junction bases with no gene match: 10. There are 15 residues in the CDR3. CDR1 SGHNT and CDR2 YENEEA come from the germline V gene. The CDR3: CASSQGTQGVTEAFF. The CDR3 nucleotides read TGTGCCAGCAGCCAGGGGACACAGGGGGTTACTGAAGCTTTCTTT.

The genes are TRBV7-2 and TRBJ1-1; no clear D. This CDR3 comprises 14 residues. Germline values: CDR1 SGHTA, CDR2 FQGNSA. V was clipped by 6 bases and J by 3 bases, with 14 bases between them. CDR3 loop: CASSRKPGDTEAFF. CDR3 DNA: TGTGCCAGCAGTAGGAAGCCCGGGGACACTGAAGCTTTCTTT.